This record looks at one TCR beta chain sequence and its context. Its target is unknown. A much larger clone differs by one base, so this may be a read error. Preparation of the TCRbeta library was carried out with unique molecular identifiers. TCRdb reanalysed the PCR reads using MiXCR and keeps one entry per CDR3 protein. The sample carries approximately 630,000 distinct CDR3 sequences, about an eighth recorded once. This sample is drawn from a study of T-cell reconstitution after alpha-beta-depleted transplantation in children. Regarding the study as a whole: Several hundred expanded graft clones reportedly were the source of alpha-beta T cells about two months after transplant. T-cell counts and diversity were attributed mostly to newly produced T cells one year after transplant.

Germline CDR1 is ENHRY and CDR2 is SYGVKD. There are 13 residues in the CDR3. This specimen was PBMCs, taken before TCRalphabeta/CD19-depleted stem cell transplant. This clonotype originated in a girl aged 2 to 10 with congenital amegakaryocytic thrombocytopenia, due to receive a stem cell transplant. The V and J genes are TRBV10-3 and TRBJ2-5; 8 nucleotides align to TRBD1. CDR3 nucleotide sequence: TGTGCCATCAGTGGGACAGGGAAAGAGACCCAGTCCTTC. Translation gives CAISGTGKETQSF.